Following are 17 T cell receptor beta chains from one sample sequenced in a study of T cell repertoires in cytomegalovirus infection. Antigens of these TCRs are unknown. TCRdb reprocessed the reads with MiXCR, giving one entry per CDR3 protein. The data hold about 830,000 distinct CDR3 sequences, with approximately 30% observed a single time. Source: cultured CD8+ T cells from PBMCs, taken from culture after CMV antigen stimulation. The origin of the receptors is a human donor in good health (CMV status not recorded). Some clones in this sample may be carry-over from other donors' samples.

This clonotype showed up just a few times. V and J are TRBV19 and TRBJ2-7; tentative D call: TRBD1 (6 bases). The CDR3 contains 12 residues. Trimming pared 5 bases from V and 6 bases from J, leaving 11 bases between. CDR1 and CDR2 (germline): LNHDA, SQIVND (reference sequence). CDR3 protein: CASSDPGAEQYF. The CDR3 region has the DNA TGTGCCAGTAGTGACCCAGGGGCCGAGCAGTACTTC.

The table lists this clonotype with a few counts. V usage is TRBV19 and J usage is TRBJ1-1; a possible D gene is TRBD1 (6 bases). Germline V gene data show CDR1 as LNHDA and CDR2 as SQIVND (reference sequence). V was clipped by 5 bases and J by 0 bases, with 13 bases between them. The CDR3 contains 15 residues. The CDR3 DNA reads as TGTGCCAGTAGTCCGGGACAAGTCATGAACACTGAAGCTTTCTTT. Translating it yields CASSPGQVMNTEAFF.

This chain links TRBV6-2 or TRBV6-3 with TRBJ2-7; 9 bases fit TRBD1. V was pared by 7 bases and J by 7 bases, with 8 bases of the junction left unmatched. Germline lookup yields CDR1 MNHEY and CDR2 SVGEGT. The CDR3 spans 13 residues. The CDR3 loop reads CASTEGQGWEQYV. The CDR3 DNA is TGTGCCAGCACCGAGGGACAGGGTTGGGAGCAGTACGTC.

The chain has TRBV11-2 and TRBJ2-1; D not resolved. The V gene's germline CDR1 is SGHAT and CDR2 FQNNGV. The CDR3 contains 16 residues. Trimming left V 2 bases short and J 2 bases short, with 13 bases between. The CDR3 region has the DNA TGTGCCAGCAGCTTATCACGGATTGACACCTACAATGAGCAGTTCTTC. Its translation is CASSLSRIDTYNEQFF.

The genes are TRBV19 and TRBJ1-5; TRBD1 might be the D (5 bases). Trimming removed 1 base from V and 1 base from J, with 8 bases in between. The germline V gene encodes CDR1 LNHDA and CDR2 SQIVND (reference sequence). This CDR3 is 15 amino acids long. In nucleotides, the CDR3 is TGTGCCAGTAGTATAGTCGGACACAGCAATCAGCCCCAGCATTTT. Translation gives CASSIVGHSNQPQHF.

The chain couples TRBV19 to TRBJ1-3; no reliable D call. Germline V gene lookup returns CDR1 LNHDA and CDR2 SQIVND (reference sequence). The CDR3 length is 14 residues. V dropped 7 bases and J dropped 0 bases, with 10 bases sitting between them. CDR3 sequence: CASNYGSSGNTIYF. The CDR3 nucleotides read TGTGCCAGTAATTACGGGAGCTCTGGAAACACCATATATTTT.

V is TRBV4-2 and J is TRBJ2-2; D is unresolved. The CDR3 runs 12 residues. CDR1 LGHNA and CDR2 YNFKEQ come from the germline V gene. The V end lost 1 base, the J end lost 7 bases, and 4 bases lay between the germline ends. CDR3 loop: CASSQANGELFF. CDR3 in DNA: TGTGCCAGCAGCCAAGCTAACGGGGAGCTGTTTTTT.

The V call is TRBV12-3 or TRBV12-4, the J call TRBJ1-6, with unresolved D. Deletions cut 0 bases from V and 6 bases from J, with 9 bases between. This CDR3 is 15 amino acids long. The CDR3 bases are TGTGCCAGCAGTTTAGCGCTTGAGTTTAATTCACCCCTCCACTTT. Protein product: CASSLALEFNSPLHF.

This clonotype occurred a few times. This chain links TRBV7-9 with TRBJ2-2; no clear D gene. The germline CDR1 and CDR2 sequences are SEHNR and FQNEAQ (reference sequence). This CDR3 is 15 amino acids long. Trimming took off 6 bases at V and 5 bases at J, with 16 bases between the two ends. This CDR3 reads CASSLWQMGTGELFF. Here the CDR3 DNA reads TGTGCCAGCAGTTTATGGCAGATGGGGACCGGGGAGCTGTTTTTT.

This clonotype was counted at least ten times. The J gene is TRBJ2-7, the V gene TRBV9; D might be TRBD1 (5 bases). V lost 3 bases and J 3 bases, leaving 10 bases between the germline ends. The CDR3 extends over 13 amino acids. CDR1 is SGDLS and CDR2 is YYNGEE in the germline V gene. This chain's CDR3 is CASSEGSDYEQYF. The CDR3 DNA reads TGTGCCAGCAGCGAGGGGTCGGACTACGAGCAGTACTTC. The full variable domain, in which reference TRBV9 and TRBJ2-7 provide the parts outside the CDR3, is DSGVTQTPKHLITATGQRVTLRCSPRSGDLSVYWYQQSLDQGLQFLIQYYNGEERAKGNILERFSAQQFPDLHSELNLSSLELGDSALYFCASSEGSDYEQYFGPGTRLTVT.

This clonotype was observed a handful of times. This chain joins TRBV3-1 and TRBJ2-7; unclear D gene. The CDR3 spans 12 residues. Germline lookup yields CDR1 LGHDT and CDR2 YNNKEL (reference sequence). V lost 1 base and J 3 bases, leaving 4 bases between the germline ends. In nucleotides, the CDR3 is TGTGCCAGCAGCCAAGGGTACTACGAGCAGTACTTC. This encodes CASSQGYYEQYF.

V gene TRBV6-2 or TRBV6-3 combines with J gene TRBJ2-1, with 10 positions matching TRBD2. The CDR3 length is 16 residues. Germline V gene lookup returns CDR1 MNHEY and CDR2 SVGEGT. V shed 2 bases, J shed 7 bases, and the junction held 8 bases outside the gene matches. The CDR3 reads CASSYRTSGVLNEQFF. CDR3 DNA: TGTGCCAGCAGTTACCGCACTAGCGGGGTCCTGAATGAGCAGTTCTTC.

V usage is TRBV7-3 and J usage is TRBJ2-2; possibly TRBD2 for D (6 bases). There are 14 residues in the CDR3. Trimming took off 5 bases at V and 5 bases at J, with 12 bases between the two ends. CDR1 is SGHTA and CDR2 is FQGTGA in the germline V gene. CDR3 nucleotide sequence: TGTGCCAGCAGCCCTATCGCGGGGACCGGGGAGCTGTTTTTT. It translates to CASSPIAGTGELFF.

The chain has TRBV27 and TRBJ1-2; weak D call: TRBD1 (6 bases). The germline V gene encodes CDR1 MNHEY and CDR2 SMNVEV (reference sequence). Trimming pared 2 bases from V and 2 bases from J, leaving 18 bases between. The CDR3 runs 17 residues. The CDR3 bases are TGTGCCAGCAGTTTAAGAGGCAGGGGTAGATTCAACTATGGCTACACCTTC. Its protein product is CASSLRGRGRFNYGYTF.

Of note for this clonotype: The junction departs from the called germline gene at one end, perhaps through a read error. The V and J genes are TRBV15 and TRBJ1-2, with 9 bases aligning to TRBD1. From germline, CDR1 is LNHNV and CDR2 YYDKDF (reference sequence). The CDR3 covers 16 residues. Here the CDR3 reads CATSRPRTGANYGYTF. The DNA of the CDR3 is TGTGCTACCAGCAGACCAAGGACAGGGGCTAACTATGGCTACACCTTC.

This clonotype occurred a few times. V usage is TRBV7-9 and J usage is TRBJ1-6; 7 nucleotides match TRBD1. Germline CDR1 SEHNR, CDR2 FQNEAQ (reference sequence). There are 15 residues in the CDR3. J was trimmed by 6 bases and V by 3 bases; bases with no gene match: 5. CDR3 in amino acids: CASSFGDRSNSPLHF. In DNA form, the CDR3 reads TGTGCCAGCAGCTTCGGGGACAGATCTAATTCACCCCTCCACTTT.

This chain links TRBV20-1 with TRBJ1-1; 9 positions agree with TRBD1. CDR3 length equals 17 residues. The V gene's germline CDR1 is DFQATT and CDR2 SNEGSKA (reference sequence). With V trimmed by 0 bases and J by 3 bases, 11 bases remained unmatched. Here the CDR3 DNA reads TGCAGTGCTAGAGATGGGCTCGGGACAGGGCGCCACACTGAAGCTTTCTTT. It codes for CSARDGLGTGRHTEAFF.